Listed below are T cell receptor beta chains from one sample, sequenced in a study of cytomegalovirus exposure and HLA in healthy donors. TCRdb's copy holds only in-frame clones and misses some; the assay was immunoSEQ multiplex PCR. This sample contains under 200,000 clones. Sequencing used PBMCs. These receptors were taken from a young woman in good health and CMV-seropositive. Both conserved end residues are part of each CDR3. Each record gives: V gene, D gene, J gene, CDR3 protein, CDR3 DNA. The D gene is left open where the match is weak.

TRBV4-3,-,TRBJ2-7,CASSQDFQAYEQYF,TGCGCCAGCAGCCAAGATTTCCAGGCCTACGAGCAGTACTTC
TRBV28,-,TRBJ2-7,CASSFTSSYEQYF,TGTGCCAGCAGTTTTACATCTTCCTACGAGCAGTACTTC
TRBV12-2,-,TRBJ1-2,CASRLGQGYGYTF,TGTGCAAGTCGCTTGGGACAGGGTTACGGCTACACCTTC
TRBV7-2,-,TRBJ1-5,CASSPSGNSNQPQHF,TGTGCCAGCAGCCCTTCGGGGAATAGCAATCAGCCCCAGCATTTT
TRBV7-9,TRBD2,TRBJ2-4,CASSTGTSGRLAKNIQYF,TGTGCCAGCAGCACCGGGACTAGCGGTCGGCTAGCCAAAAACATTCAGTACTTC
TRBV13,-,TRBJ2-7,CASSSKQGWEYEQYF,TGTGCCAGCAGCTCAAAACAGGGTTGGGAGTACGAGCAGTACTTC
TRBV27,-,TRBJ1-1,CASSLSPGGTTEAFF,TGTGCCAGCAGTTTGTCCCCGGGGGGGACGACTGAAGCTTTCTTT
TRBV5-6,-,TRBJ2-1,CASSYGPGGSHNEQFF,TGTGCCAGCAGCTACGGGCCGGGGGGCTCTCACAATGAGCAGTTCTTC
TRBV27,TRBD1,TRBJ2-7,CASSFSGQGLYEQYF,TGTGCCAGCAGTTTCTCCGGACAGGGACTCTACGAGCAGTACTTC
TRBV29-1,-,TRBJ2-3,CSVLSQRGTDTQYF,TGCAGCGTTCTTTCACAGAGAGGCACAGATACGCAGTATTTT
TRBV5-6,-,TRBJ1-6,CASSSLYSPLHF,TGTGCCAGCAGCTCCTTATATTCACCCCTCCACTTT
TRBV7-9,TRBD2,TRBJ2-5,CASNTGLRQETQYF,TGTGCCAGCAACACGGGACTACGGCAAGAGACCCAGTACTTC
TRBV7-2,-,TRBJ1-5,CASSLGGPQPQHF,TGTGCCAGCAGCCTTGGGGGCCCTCAGCCCCAGCATTTT
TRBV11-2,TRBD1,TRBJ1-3,CASSPRTGGLGNTIYF,TGTGCCAGCAGCCCGAGGACAGGGGGTCTTGGAAACACCATATATTTT
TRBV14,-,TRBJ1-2,CASSQGLSRAGGYTF,TGTGCCAGCAGCCAAGGACTCTCGAGGGCCGGCGGCTACACCTTC
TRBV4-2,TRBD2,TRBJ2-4,CASSQVLGGRTTKNIQYF,TGTGCCAGCAGCCAAGTTCTGGGCGGGAGGACGACCAAAAACATTCAGTACTTC
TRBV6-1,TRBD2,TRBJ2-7,CASSERAGGLSYEQYF,TGTGCCAGCAGTGAAAGGGCGGGGGGCCTCTCCTACGAGCAGTACTTC
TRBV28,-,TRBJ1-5,CASSIPRRGGSNQPQHF,TGTGCCAGCAGTATTCCCCGACGGGGGGGCAGCAATCAGCCCCAGCATTTT
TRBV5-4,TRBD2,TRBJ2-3,CASSLAVLAGEADTQYF,TGTGCCAGCAGCTTGGCCGTGCTAGCGGGAGAAGCAGATACGCAGTATTTT
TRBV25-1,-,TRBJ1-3,CASRQVTENTIYF,TGTGCCAGCAGACAGGTTACGGAAAACACCATATATTTT
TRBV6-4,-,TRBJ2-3,CASSDSIESDTQYF,TGTGCCAGCAGTGACTCGATCGAGTCAGATACGCAGTATTTT
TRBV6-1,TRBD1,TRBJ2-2,CASSTGQDTGELFF,TGTGCCAGTAGTACGGGACAGGACACCGGGGAGCTGTTTTTT
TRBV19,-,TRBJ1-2,CASSIPTDGYTF,TGTGCCAGTAGTATCCCGACAGATGGCTACACCTTC
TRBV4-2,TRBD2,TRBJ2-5,CASSLGAGEETQYF,TGTGCCAGCAGCCTAGGCGCGGGGGAAGAGACCCAGTACTTC
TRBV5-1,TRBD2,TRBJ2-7,CASSPTSGSLYEQYF,TGCGCCAGCAGCCCAACTAGCGGGAGCTTGTACGAGCAGTACTTC
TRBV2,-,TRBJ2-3,CASSPRLGSTDTQYF,TGTGCCAGCAGTCCAAGACTAGGGAGCACAGATACGCAGTATTTT